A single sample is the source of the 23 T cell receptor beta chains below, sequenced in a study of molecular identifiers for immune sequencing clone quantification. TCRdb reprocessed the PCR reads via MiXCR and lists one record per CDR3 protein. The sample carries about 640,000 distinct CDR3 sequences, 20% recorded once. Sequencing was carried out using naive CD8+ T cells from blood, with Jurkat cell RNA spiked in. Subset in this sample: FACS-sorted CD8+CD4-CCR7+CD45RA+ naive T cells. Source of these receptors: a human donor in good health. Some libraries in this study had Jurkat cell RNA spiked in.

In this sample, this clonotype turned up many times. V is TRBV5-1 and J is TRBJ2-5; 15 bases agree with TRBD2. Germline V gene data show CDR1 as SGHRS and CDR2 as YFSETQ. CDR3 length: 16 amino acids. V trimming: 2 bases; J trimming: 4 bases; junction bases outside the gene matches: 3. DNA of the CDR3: TGCGCCAGCAGCTTCTTGGGACTAGCGGGGGGAGAGACCCAGTACTTC. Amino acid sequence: CASSFLGLAGGETQYF. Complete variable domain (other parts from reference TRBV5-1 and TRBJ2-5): KAGVTQTPRYLIKTRGQQVTLSCSPISGHRSVSWYQQTPGQGLQFLFEYFSETQRNKGNFPGRFSGRQFSNSRSEMNVSTLELGDSALYLCASSFLGLAGGETQYFGPGTRLLVL.

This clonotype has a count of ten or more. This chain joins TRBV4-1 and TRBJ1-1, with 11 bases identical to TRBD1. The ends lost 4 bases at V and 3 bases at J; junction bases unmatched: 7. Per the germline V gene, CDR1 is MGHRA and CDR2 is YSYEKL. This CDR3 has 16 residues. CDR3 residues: CASSRGQGAVDTEAFF. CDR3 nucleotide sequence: TGCGCCAGCAGCCGAGGACAGGGGGCGGTGGACACTGAAGCTTTCTTT.

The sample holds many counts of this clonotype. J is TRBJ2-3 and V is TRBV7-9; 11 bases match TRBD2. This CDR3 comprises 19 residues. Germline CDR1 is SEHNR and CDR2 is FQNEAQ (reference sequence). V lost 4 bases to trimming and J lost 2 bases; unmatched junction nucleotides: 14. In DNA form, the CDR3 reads TGTGCCAGCAGCTCCCAACTAGCGGGGGCTAGCATTTTCACAGATACGCAGTATTTT. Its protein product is CASSSQLAGASIFTDTQYF.

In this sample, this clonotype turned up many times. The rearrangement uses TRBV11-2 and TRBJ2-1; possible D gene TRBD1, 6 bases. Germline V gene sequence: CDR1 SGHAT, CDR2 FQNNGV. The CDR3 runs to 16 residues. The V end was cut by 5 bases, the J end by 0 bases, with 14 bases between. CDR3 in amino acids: CASSPMGASSYNEQFF. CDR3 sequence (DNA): TGTGCCAGCAGCCCTATGGGGGCGAGCTCCTACAATGAGCAGTTCTTC.

The CDR3 coding sequence is TGTGCCTGGAGACGCGGAGCGAACACTGAAGCTTTCTTT. Its protein product is CAWRRGANTEAFF. The chain combines TRBV30 with TRBJ1-1, with D unclear. The CDR3 contains 13 residues. Germline assignment: CDR1 GTSNPN and CDR2 SVGIG (reference sequence). Trimming pared 3 bases from V and 1 base from J, leaving 9 bases between.

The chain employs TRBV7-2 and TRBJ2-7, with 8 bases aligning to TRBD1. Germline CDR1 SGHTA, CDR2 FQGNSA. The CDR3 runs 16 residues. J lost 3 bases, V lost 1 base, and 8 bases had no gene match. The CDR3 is CASSLGDRGLVYEQYF. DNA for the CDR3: TGTGCCAGCAGCTTAGGAGACAGGGGATTAGTCTACGAGCAGTACTTC. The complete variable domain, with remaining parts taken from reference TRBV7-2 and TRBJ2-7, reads GAGVSQSPSNKVTEKGKDVELRCDPISGHTALYWYRQSLGQGLEFLIYFQGNSAPDKSGLPSDRFSAERTGGSVSTLTIQRTQQEDSAVYLCASSLGDRGLVYEQYFGPGTRLTVT.

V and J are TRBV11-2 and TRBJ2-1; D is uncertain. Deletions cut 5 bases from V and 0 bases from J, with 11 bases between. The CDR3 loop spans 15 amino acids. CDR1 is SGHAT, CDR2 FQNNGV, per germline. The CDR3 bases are TGTGCCAGCAGCGGCGCCTTGGACTCCTACAATGAGCAGTTCTTC. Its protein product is CASSGALDSYNEQFF.

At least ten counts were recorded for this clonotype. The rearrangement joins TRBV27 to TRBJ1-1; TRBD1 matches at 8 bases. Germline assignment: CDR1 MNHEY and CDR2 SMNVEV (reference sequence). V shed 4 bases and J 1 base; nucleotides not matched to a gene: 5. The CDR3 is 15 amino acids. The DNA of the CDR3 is TGTGCCAGCAGTTCCCCGCAGGGGGCGAACACTGAAGCTTTCTTT. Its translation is CASSSPQGANTEAFF.

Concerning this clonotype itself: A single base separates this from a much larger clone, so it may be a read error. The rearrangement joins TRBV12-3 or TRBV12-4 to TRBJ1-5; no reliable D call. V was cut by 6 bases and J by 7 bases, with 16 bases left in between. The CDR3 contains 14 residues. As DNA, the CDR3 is TGTGCCAGCAGCCGGGCGGAGGAAAGACAGCCCCAGCATTTT. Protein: CASSRAEERQPQHF.

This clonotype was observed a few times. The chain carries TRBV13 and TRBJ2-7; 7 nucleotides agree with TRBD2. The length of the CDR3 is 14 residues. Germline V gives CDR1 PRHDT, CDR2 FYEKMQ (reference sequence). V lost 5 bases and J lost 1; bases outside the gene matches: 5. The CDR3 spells CASSGPSGSYEQYF. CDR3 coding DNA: TGTGCCAGCAGCGGGCCTAGCGGATCCTACGAGCAGTACTTC. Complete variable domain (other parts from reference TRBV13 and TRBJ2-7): AAGVIQSPRHLIKEKRETATLKCYPIPRHDTVYWYQQGPGQDPQFLISFYEKMQSDKGSIPDRFSAQQFSDYHSELNMSSLELGDSALYFCASSGPSGSYEQYFGPGTRLTVT.

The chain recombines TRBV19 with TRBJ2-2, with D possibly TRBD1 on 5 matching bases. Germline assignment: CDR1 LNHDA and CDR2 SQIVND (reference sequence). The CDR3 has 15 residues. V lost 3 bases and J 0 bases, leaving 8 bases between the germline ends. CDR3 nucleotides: TGTGCCAGTAGTATCCAACAGGCGAACACCGGGGAGCTGTTTTTT. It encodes CASSIQQANTGELFF. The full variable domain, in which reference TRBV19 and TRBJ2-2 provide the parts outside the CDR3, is DGGITQSPKYLFRKEGQNVTLSCEQNLNHDAMYWYRQDPGQGLRLIYYSQIVNDFQKGDIAEGYSVSREKKESFPLTVTSAQKNPTAFYLCASSIQQANTGELFFGEGSRLTVL.

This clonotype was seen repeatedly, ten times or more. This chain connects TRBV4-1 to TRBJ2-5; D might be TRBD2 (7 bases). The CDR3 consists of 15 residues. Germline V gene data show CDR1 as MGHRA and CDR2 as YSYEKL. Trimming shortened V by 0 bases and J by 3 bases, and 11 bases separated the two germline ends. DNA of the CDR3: TGCGCCAGCAGCCAAGAGGGAGGGGGGGAAGAGACCCAGTACTTC. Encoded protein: CASSQEGGGEETQYF.

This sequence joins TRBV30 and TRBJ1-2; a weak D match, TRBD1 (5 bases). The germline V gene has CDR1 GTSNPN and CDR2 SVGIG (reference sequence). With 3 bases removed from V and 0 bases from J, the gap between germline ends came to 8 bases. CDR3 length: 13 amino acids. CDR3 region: CAWRDIANYGYTF. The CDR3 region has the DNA TGTGCCTGGAGGGACATAGCTAACTATGGCTACACCTTC.

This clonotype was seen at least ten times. The CDR3 here is CASSRTSGRRDTQYF. The CDR3 nucleotides are TGTGCCAGCAGCAGGACTAGCGGGCGCAGGGATACGCAGTATTTT. The rearrangement joins TRBV9 to TRBJ2-3; 11 positions match TRBD2. V was pared by 4 bases and J by 6 bases, with 7 bases of the junction left unmatched. Germline values: CDR1 SGDLS, CDR2 YYNGEE. The CDR3 is 15 residues long.

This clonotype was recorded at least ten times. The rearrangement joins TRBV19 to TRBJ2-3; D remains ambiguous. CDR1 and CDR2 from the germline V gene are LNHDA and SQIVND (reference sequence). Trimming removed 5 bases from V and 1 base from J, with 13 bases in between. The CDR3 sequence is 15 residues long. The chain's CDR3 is CASSPLGMGTDTQYF. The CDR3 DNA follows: TGTGCCAGTAGTCCCCTGGGGATGGGCACAGATACGCAGTATTTT.

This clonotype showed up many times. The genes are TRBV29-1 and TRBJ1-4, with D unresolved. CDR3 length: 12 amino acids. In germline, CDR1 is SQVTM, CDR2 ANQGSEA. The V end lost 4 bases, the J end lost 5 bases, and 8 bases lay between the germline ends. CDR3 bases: TGCAGCGTTGTGGAGGGCAATGAAAAACTGTTTTTT. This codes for CSVVEGNEKLFF.

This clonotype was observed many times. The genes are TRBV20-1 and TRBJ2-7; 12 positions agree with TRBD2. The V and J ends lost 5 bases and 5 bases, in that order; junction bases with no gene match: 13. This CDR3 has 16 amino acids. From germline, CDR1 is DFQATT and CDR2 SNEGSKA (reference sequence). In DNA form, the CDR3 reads TGCAGTGCTCAAAAGACTAGACTAGCGGGAGTTGACGAGCAGTACTTC. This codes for CSAQKTRLAGVDEQYF.

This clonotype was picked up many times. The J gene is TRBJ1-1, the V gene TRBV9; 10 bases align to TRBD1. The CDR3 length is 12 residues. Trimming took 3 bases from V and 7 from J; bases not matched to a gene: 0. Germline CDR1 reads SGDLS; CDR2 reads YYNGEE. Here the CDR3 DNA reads TGTGCCAGCAGCGGGGACAGGGGTGAAGCTTTCTTT. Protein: CASSGDRGEAFF.

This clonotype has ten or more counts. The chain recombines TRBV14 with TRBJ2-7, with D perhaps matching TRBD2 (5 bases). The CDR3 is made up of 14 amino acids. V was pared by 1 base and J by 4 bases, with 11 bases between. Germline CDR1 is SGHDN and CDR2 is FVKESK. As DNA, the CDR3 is TGTGCCAGCAGCCAAGGAGGGTTTCGGTACGAGCAGTACTTC. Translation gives CASSQGGFRYEQYF.

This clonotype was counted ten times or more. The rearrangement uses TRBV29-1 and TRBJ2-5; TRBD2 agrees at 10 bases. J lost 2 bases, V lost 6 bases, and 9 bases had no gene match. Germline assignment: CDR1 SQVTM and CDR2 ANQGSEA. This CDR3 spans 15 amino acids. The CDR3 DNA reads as TGCAGCGTCCGTGGACTAGCGGATTTACAAGAGACCCAGTACTTC. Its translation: CSVRGLADLQETQYF. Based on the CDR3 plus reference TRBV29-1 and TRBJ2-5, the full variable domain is SAVISQKPSRDICQRGTSLTIQCQVDSQVTMMFWYRQQPGQSLTLIATANQGSEATYESGFVIDKFPISRPNLTFSTLTVSNMSPEDSSIYLCSVRGLADLQETQYFGPGTRLLVL.

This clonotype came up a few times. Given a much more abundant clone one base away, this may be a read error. This CDR3 is CASSFGLSGVGEQFF. The DNA of the CDR3 is TGTGCCAGCAGTTTCGGTCTTAGCGGGGTGGGTGAGCAGTTCTTC. V is TRBV6-2 or TRBV6-3 and J is TRBJ2-1, with 8 nucleotides matching TRBD2. Germline lookup yields CDR1 MNHEY and CDR2 SVGEGT. V lost 4 bases to trimming and J lost 9 bases; unmatched junction nucleotides: 11. The CDR3 is 15 amino acids.

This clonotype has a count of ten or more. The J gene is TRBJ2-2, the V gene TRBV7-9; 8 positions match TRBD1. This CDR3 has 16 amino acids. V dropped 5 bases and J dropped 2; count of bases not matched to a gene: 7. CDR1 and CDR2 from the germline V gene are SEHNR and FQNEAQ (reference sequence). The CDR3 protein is CASSPTGTGNTGELFF. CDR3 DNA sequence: TGTGCCAGCAGCCCAACCGGGACAGGAAACACCGGGGAGCTGTTTTTT.

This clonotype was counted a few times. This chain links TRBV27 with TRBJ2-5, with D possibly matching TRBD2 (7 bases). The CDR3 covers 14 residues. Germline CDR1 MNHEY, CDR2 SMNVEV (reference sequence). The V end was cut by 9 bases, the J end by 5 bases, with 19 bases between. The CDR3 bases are TGTGCCAGACTCATGGGGGGGGCGATGGAGACCCAGTACTTC. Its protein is CARLMGGAMETQYF.